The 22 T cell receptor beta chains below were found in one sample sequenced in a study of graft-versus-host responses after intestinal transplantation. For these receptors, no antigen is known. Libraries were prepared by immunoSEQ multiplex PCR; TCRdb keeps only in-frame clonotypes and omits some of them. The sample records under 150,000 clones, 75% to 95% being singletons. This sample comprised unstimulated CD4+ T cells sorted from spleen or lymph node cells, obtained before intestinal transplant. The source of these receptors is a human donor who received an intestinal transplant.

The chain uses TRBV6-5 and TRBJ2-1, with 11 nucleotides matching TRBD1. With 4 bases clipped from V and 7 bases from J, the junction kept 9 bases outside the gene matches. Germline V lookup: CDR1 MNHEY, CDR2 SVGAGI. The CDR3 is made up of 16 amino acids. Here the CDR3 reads CASSSWTGGKVNEQFF. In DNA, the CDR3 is TGTGCCAGCAGTTCATGGACAGGGGGCAAGGTAAATGAGCAGTTCTTC.

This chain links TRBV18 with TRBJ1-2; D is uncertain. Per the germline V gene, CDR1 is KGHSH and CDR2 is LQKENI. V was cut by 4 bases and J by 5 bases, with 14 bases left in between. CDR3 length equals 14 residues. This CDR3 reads CASSRRGPRYGYTF. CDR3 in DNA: TGTGCCAGCTCACGTCGAGGGCCTCGGTATGGCTACACCTTC.

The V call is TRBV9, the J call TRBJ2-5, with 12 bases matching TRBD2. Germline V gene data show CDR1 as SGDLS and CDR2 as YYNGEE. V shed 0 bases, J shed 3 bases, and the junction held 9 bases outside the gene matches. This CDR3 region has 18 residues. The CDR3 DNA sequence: TGTGCCAGCAGCGTAGGTCTAGCGGGAGGGCCAATGAAAGAGACCCAGTACTTC. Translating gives CASSVGLAGGPMKETQYF.

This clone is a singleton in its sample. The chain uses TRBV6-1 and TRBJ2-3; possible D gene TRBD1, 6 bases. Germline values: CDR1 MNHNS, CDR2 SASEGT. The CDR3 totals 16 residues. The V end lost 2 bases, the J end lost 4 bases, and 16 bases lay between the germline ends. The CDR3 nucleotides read TGTGCCAGCAGTGAACGTACAGGGTCTGCCCCAGATACGCAGTATTTT. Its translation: CASSERTGSAPDTQYF.

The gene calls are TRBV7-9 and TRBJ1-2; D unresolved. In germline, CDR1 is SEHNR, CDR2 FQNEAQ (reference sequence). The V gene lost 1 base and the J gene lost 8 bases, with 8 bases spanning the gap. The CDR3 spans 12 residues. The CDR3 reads CASSLVAGGYTF. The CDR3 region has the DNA TGTGCCAGCAGCTTAGTGGCTGGCGGCTACACCTTC. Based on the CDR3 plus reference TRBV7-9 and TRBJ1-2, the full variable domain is DTGVSQNPRHKITKRGQNVTFRCDPISEHNRLYWYRQTLGQGPEFLTYFQNEAQLEKSRLLSDRFSAERPKGSFSTLEIQRTEQGDSAMYLCASSLVAGGYTFGSGTRLTVV.

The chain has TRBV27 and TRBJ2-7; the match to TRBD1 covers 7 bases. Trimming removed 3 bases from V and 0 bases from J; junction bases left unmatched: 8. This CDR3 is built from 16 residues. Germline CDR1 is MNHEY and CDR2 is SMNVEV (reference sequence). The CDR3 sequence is CASSFSAGGSSYEQYF. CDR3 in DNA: TGTGCCAGCAGTTTTTCGGCAGGGGGAAGCTCCTACGAGCAGTACTTC.

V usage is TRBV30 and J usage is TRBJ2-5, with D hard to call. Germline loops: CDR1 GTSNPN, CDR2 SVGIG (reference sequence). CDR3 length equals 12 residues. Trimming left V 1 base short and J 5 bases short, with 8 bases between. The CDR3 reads CAWSGLWETQYF. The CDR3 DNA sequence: TGTGCCTGGAGTGGTCTATGGGAGACCCAGTACTTC.

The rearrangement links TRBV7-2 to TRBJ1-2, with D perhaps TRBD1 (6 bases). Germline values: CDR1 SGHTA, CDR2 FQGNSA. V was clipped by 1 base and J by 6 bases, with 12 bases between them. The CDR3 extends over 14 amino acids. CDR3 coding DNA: TGTGCCAGCAGCTTAGGGCCCCAGGGGAATGGCTACACCTTC. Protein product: CASSLGPQGNGYTF.

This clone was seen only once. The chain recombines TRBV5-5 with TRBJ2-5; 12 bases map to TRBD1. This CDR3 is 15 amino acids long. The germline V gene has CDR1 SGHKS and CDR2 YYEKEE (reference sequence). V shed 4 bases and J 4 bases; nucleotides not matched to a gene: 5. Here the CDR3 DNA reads TGTGCCAGCAGCGGGGGGACAGGGGGCAGAGAGACCCAGTACTTC. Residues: CASSGGTGGRETQYF.

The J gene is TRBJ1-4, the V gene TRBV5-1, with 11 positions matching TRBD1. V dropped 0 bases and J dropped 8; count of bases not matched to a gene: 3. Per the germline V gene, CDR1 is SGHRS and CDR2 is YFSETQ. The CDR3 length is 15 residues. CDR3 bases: TGCGCCAGCAGCTTGGATGGGACAGGGGGGGAAAAACTGTTTTTT. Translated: CASSLDGTGGEKLFF.

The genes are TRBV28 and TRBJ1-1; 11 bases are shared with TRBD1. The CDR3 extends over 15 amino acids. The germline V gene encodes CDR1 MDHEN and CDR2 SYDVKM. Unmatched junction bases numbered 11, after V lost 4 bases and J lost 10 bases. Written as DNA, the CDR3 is TGTGCCAGCAGTTCTCCGGGACAGGGGGTTATTGGAGCTTTCTTT. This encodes CASSSPGQGVIGAFF.

The CDR3 is CASSEGRWKGNQPQHF. Here the CDR3 DNA reads TGTGCCAGCAGTGAAGGAAGATGGAAGGGGAATCAGCCCCAGCATTTT. The V call is TRBV25-1, the J call TRBJ1-5, with a tentative D call TRBD1 (5 bases). Germline loops: CDR1 MGHDK, CDR2 SYGVNS. Between the trimmed V and J ends, which lost 2 bases and 4 bases, there was a span of 15 bases. This CDR3 spans 16 amino acids.

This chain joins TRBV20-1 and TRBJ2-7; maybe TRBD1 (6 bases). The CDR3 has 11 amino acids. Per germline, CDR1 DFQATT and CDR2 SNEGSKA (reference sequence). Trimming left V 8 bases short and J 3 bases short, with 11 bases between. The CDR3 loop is CSTGRNYEQYF. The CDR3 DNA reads TGCAGTACAGGGAGAAACTACGAGCAGTACTTC.

The CDR3 spells CASSLEAGYEKLFF. DNA of the CDR3: TGCGCCAGCAGCTTAGAGGCGGGTTATGAAAAACTGTTTTTT. This sequence joins TRBV5-1 and TRBJ1-4; D gene uncertain. Germline V gives CDR1 SGHRS, CDR2 YFSETQ. This CDR3 is built from 14 residues. V lost 2 bases and J lost 6, with 11 bases in between.

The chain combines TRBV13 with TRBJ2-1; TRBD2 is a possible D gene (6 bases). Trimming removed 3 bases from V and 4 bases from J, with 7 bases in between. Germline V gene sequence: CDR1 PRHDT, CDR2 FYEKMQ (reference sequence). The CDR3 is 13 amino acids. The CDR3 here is CASSFGGYNEQFF. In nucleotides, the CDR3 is TGTGCCAGCAGCTTCGGGGGTTACAATGAGCAGTTCTTC.

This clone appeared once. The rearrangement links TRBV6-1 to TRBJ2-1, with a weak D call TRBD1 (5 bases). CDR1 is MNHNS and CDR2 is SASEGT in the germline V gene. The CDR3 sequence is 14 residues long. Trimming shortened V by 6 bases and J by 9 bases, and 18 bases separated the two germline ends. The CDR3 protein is CASRRDLGAREQFF. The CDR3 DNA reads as TGTGCCAGCAGGAGAGACCTAGGGGCCCGTGAGCAGTTCTTC.

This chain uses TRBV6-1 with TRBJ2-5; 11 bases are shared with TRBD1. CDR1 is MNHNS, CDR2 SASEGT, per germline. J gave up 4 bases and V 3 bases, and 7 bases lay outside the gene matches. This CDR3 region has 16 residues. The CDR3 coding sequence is TGTGCCAGCAGTGACCCCGGACAGGGGGCTGGAGAGACCCAGTACTTC. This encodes CASSDPGQGAGETQYF.

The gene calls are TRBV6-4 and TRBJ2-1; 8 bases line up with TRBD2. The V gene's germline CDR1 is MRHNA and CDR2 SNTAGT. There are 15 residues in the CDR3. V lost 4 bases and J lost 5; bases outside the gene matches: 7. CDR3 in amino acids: CASSVGTSLNNEQFF. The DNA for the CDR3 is TGTGCCAGCAGTGTCGGGACTAGTTTGAACAATGAGCAGTTCTTC.

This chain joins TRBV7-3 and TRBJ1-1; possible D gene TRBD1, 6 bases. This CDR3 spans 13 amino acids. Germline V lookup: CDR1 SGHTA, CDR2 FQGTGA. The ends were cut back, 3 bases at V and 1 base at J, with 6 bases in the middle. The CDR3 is CASSLTGNTEAFF. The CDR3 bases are TGTGCCAGCAGCTTGACAGGGAACACTGAAGCTTTCTTT.

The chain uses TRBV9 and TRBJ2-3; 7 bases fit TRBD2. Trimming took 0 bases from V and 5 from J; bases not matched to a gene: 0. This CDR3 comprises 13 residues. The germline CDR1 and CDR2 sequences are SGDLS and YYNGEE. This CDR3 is CASSVAGGDTQYF. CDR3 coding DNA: TGTGCCAGCAGCGTAGCGGGGGGAGATACGCAGTATTTT.

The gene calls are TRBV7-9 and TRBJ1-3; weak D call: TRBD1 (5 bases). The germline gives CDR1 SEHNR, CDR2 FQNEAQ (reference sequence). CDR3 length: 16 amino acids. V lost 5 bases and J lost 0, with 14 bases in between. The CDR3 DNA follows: TGTGCCAGCAGCCGACCGACCGACAGCTCTGGAAACACCATATATTTT. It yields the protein CASSRPTDSSGNTIYF.

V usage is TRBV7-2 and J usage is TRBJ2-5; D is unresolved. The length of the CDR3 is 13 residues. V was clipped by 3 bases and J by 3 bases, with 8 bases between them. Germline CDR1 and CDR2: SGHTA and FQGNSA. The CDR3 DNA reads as TGTGCCAGCAGCTTTCGAGGAAAAGAGACCCAGTACTTC. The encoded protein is CASSFRGKETQYF.